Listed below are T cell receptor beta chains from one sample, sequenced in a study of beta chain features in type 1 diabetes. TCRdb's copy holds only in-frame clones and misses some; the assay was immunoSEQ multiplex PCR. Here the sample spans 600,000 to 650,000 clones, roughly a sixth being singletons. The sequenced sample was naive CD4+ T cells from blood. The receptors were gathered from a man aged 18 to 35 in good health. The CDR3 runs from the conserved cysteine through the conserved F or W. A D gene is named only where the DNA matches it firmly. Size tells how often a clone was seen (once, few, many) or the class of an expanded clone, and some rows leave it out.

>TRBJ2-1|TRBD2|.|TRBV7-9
TGTGCCAGCAGCTTAGGACTAGCGGGGATCTACAATGAGCAGTTCTTC
CASSLGLAGIYNEQFF
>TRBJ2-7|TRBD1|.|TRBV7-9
TGTGCCAGCATTTCGGGGTATCCCCAGGGGGCCTACGAGCAGTACTTC
CASISGYPQGAYEQYF
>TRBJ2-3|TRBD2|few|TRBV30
TGTGCCTGGAGTCGACTAGCGACAGATACGCAGTATTTT
CAWSRLATDTQYF
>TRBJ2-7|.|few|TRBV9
TGTGCCAGCAGCGATGGCCCCTCCGGATCCTACGAGCAGTACTTC
CASSDGPSGSYEQYF
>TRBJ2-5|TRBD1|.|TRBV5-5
TGTGCCAGCAGCCGTACAGGGGAAGAGACCCAGTACTTC
CASSRTGEETQYF
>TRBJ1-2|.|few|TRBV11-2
TGTGCCAGCAGCTCCCCCCAGGTTTATGGCTACACCTTC
CASSSPQVYGYTF
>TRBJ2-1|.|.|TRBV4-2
TGTGCCAGCAGCCAAGATCAGGAGAGTGACCCCTACAATGAGCAGTTCTTC
CASSQDQESDPYNEQFF
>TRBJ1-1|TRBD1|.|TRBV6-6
TGTGCCAGCAGTCACAGGGGGTTGAACACTGAAGCTTTCTTT
CASSHRGLNTEAFF
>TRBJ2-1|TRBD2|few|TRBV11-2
TGTGCCAGCAGTGAGACAGGGGGACTAGCGGGAGCGTTTTTCAATGAGCAGTTCTTC
CASSETGGLAGAFFNEQFF
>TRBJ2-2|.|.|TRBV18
TGTGCCAGCTCACCAGTCCGGACCAACACCGGGGAGCTGTTTTTT
CASSPVRTNTGELFF
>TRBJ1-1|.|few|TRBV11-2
TGTGCCAGCAGCTTAGATCCGGCAGTAAACACTGAAGCTTTCTTT
CASSLDPAVNTEAFF
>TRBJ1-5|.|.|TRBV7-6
TGTGCCAGCAGCTTGCGGAGAAATCAGCCCCAGCATTTT
CASSLRRNQPQHF
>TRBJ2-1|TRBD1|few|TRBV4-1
TGCGCCAGCAGCCCAGGGGGCGGTGGGGGTTCTGAGCAGTTCTTC
CASSPGGGGGSEQFF
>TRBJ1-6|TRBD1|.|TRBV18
TGTGCCAGCTCACCGGGATTAAGACAGGGGGCCTGGAGAAGTTCACCCCTCCACTTT
CASSPGLRQGAWRSSPLHF
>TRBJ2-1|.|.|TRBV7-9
TGTGCCAGCAGCCGACAGTTACCCCACCTCAATGAGCAGTTCTTC
CASSRQLPHLNEQFF
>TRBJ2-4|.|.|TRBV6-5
TGTGCCAGCAGTTATCTGGGCCGGACCAAAAACATTCAGTACTTC
CASSYLGRTKNIQYF
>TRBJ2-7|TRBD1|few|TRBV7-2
TGTGCCAGCAGCCGGGGACAGGGAGCCTACGAGCAGTACTTC
CASSRGQGAYEQYF
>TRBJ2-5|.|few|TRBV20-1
TGCAGTGCTAGAGATCAGACCCAGTACTTC
CSARDQTQYF
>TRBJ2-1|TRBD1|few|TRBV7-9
TGTGCCAGCAGGGACAGGGCCTACAATGAGCAGTTCTTC
CASRDRAYNEQFF
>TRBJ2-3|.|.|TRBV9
TGTGCCAGCAGCGCCCACCCTCGTGCATTAGGTTCAATAGATACGCAGTATTTT
CASSAHPRALGSIDTQYF
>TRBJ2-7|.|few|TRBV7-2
TGTGCCAGCAGCTTAACCACCGGGACGACCTACGAGCAGTACTTC
CASSLTTGTTYEQYF
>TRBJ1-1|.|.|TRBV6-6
TGTGCCAGCAGTTACGGGCAGGGACTTAACACTGAAGCTTTCTTT
CASSYGQGLNTEAFF
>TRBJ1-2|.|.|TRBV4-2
TGTGCCAGCAGCCAAGGCGGGACGAACTATGGCTACACCTTC
CASSQGGTNYGYTF
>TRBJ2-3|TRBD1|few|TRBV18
TGTGCCAGCTCGTCCGGGACAGGGGTTTCAGATACGCAGTATTTT
CASSSGTGVSDTQYF
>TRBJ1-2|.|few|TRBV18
TGTGCCAGCTCACCACAGCTGGAATCTGGCTACACCTTC
CASSPQLESGYTF
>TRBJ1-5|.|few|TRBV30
TGTGCCTGGAGTGTAGGAAGGGATCAGCCCCAGCATTTT
CAWSVGRDQPQHF
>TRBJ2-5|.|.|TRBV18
TGTGCCAGCTCACCTTGGGGCGAAGAGACCCAGTACTTC
CASSPWGEETQYF
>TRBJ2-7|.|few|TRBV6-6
TGTGCCAGCAGTTACTCTGTGGAGCAGTACTTC
CASSYSVEQYF
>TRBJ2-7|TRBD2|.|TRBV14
TGTGCCAGCAGCCGAGGGTCTAGCGGGTCCTACGAGCAGTACTTC
CASSRGSSGSYEQYF
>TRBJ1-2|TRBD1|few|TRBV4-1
TGCGCCAGCAGAGGAACAGGGGCCTATGGCTACACCTTC
CASRGTGAYGYTF
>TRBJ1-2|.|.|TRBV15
TGTGCCACCAGCGGCGACCAGGGGAGATATGGCTACACCTTC
CATSGDQGRYGYTF
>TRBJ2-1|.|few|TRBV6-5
TGTGCCAGCAGAGACCCCAGAGAGCAGTTCTTC
CASRDPREQFF
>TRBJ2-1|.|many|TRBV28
TGTGCCAGCAGGGGTGCAGGGCTCAATGAGCAGTTCTTC
CASRGAGLNEQFF
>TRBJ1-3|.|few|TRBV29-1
TGCAGCGTCTCGAGGACAGCCTCTGGAAACACCATATATTTT
CSVSRTASGNTIYF
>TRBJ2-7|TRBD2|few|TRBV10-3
TGTGCCACCCTAGCGGGAGATTACGAGCAGTACTTC
CATLAGDYEQYF
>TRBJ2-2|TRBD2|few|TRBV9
TGTGCCAGCAGCGTAGTGGGACTAGGGAACACCGGGGAGCTGTTTTTT
CASSVVGLGNTGELFF
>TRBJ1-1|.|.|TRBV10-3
TGTGCCATCGGTGGGACGAACACTGAAGCTTTCTTT
CAIGGTNTEAFF
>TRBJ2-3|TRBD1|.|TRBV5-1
TGCGCCAGCAGCATCGGACAGGGGGGCACAGATACGCAGTATTTT
CASSIGQGGTDTQYF
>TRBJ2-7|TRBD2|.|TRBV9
TGTGCCAGCAGCGTAGCTAGCGGGAGTCCCTACGAGCAGTACTTC
CASSVASGSPYEQYF
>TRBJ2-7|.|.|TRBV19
TGTGCCAGTAGGGCTTCGGGGCTGACCTACGAGCAGTACTTC
CASRASGLTYEQYF
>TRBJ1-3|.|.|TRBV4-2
TGTGCCAGCAGCCAAGATCCCGACAGCTCTGGAAACACCATATATTTT
CASSQDPDSSGNTIYF
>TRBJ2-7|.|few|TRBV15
TGTGCCACCAGCAGAGATCGGAGTTACGAGCAGTACTTC
CATSRDRSYEQYF
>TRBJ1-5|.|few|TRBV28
TGTGCCAGCAGTTTATGGCTGGGGCAGTATAGCAATCAGCCCCAGCATTTT
CASSLWLGQYSNQPQHF
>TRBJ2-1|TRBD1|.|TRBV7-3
TGTGCCAGCAGCTCAACAGGGGGCCGCAATGAGCAGTTCTTC
CASSSTGGRNEQFF
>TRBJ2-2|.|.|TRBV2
TGTGCCAGCAGCATGAACACCGGGGAGCTGTTTTTT
CASSMNTGELFF
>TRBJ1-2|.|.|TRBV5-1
TGCGCCAGCAGCGCCGGACAGACTAACTATGGCTACACCTTC
CASSAGQTNYGYTF
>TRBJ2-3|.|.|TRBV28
TGTGCCAGCAGTACAGTTAGGAGAGGCACAGATACGCAGTATTTT
CASSTVRRGTDTQYF
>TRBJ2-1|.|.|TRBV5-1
TGCGCCAGCAGCTTGGAAGTTGGGACCCTCAATGAGCAGTTCTTC
CASSLEVGTLNEQFF
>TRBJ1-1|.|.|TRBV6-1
TGTGCCAGCAGTGGGGGATGGGGCATGAACACTGAAGCTTTCTTT
CASSGGWGMNTEAFF
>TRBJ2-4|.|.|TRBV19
TGTGCCACTACCAATACCAGAAACATTCAGTACTTC
CATTNTRNIQYF
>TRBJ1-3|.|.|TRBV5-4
TGTGCCAGCAGCTTGGGCACACCCTCTGGAAACACCATATATTTT
CASSLGTPSGNTIYF
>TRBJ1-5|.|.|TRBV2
TGTGCCAGCAGGGATACAGGGCATCAGCCCCAGCATTTT
CASRDTGHQPQHF
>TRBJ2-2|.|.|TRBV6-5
TGTGCCAGCAGGACCCGAGAGCAGAGCACCGGGGAGCTGTTTTTT
CASRTREQSTGELFF